The sequence of this TCR beta chain was determined in a study of T cells in Graves' hyperthyroidism and ophthalmopathy. Germline loops: CDR1 LNHDA, CDR2 SQIVND (reference sequence). With V trimmed by 7 bases and J by 4 bases, 10 bases remained unmatched. The CDR3 runs to 16 residues. General study points: Most thyroid-expanded clonotypes above 0.001 were also found in blood. Ophthalmopathy could be told apart from stable hyperthyroidism with a 13 V-J model.

This clonotype was seen repeatedly, ten times or more. Its antigen is not identified. TCR beta CDR3 regions were amplified from RNA. Primed by the HTBI set, a first-round RT-PCR was run on the TCR CDR3. A single record per CDR3 protein comes from TCRdb applying MiXCR to the multiplex PCR reads. This repertoire shows 500,000 to 600,000 distinct CDR3 sequences, 40% to 55% found once; its top ten account for about 7.8%. The study excluded patients with uncontrolled infection, other autoimmune disease, pregnancy or lactation. The chain links TRBV19 to TRBJ2-6; the match to TRBD1 covers 7 bases. The sequence was obtained from a woman under 30 with Graves' hyperthyroidism. The specimen sequenced was peripheral blood or thyroid tissue (not recorded which). The CDR3 spells CASNSRGRTGANVLTF. Here the CDR3 DNA reads TGTGCCAGTAACAGTAGGGGGCGCACCGGGGCCAACGTCCTGACTTTC.